This paragraph reports one T cell receptor beta chain. The CDR3 has 14 residues. Germline CDR1 and CDR2: SEHNR and FQNEAQ (reference sequence). V lost 4 bases and J lost 5; bases outside the gene matches: 4. This record belongs to a study of identical twins. TCRdb re-called the 5' RACE reads with MiXCR, one entry per CDR3 protein. Seen here are about 190,000 distinct CDR3 sequences, approximately 15% observed once, and the top ten hold less than 45%. Another study also made use of these data, one on T cells expressing NK-cell markers.

The receptor was isolated from a young woman in good health. Sequencing used CD8+ T cells sorted from blood. This sequence joins TRBV7-9 and TRBJ2-1; 8 bases are shared with TRBD2. This CDR3 is CASSSGLGDNEQFF. The CDR3, as DNA: TGTGCCAGCAGCTCGGGACTAGGGGACAATGAGCAGTTCTTC.